The source of this T cell receptor (beta chain) is a study of blood T cell repertoires in COVID-19. As for the study in general: The origin of the acute and convalescent COVID-19 samples was the United States, Italy and Spain. Sources were T cells, B-cell-depleted T cells, or PBMCs; the material itself was cDNA or gDNA.

Per the study methods: Reference gene primers were amplified, and this amplification served to estimate nucleated cell counts. TCRdb keeps only in-frame clones here, not all; method: immunoSEQ multiplex PCR. The DNA gave D and trimming, while V, J and clone size come from that table. The sample lists 85,000 to 95,000 clones; about 91% were seen once. Per germline, CDR1 SGHAT and CDR2 FQNNGV. This CDR3 is built from 14 residues. The trim removed 3 bases at V and 0 bases at J, leaving 1 base unmatched. This TCR was recovered from a man aged 60-69 years with acute or convalescent COVID-19. The chain joins TRBV11-2 to TRBJ2-5; TRBD1 aligns across 7 bases. Specimen: peripheral blood. The CDR3 loop reads CASSFGTDQETQYF. As DNA, the CDR3 is TGTGCCAGCAGCTTTGGGACAGACCAAGAGACCCAGTACTTC.